Each of the 17 T cell receptor beta chains below was sequenced from the same sample in a study of blood T cell repertoires in COVID-19. The table came from immunoSEQ multiplex PCR; TCRdb's copy has only in-frame clones and leaves some out. Of roughly 290,000 clones in the sample, around 90% were seen once. Sample: PBMCs or T cells enriched from blood (not recorded which). The receptors derive from a woman aged 18-29 years with acute COVID-19.

The rearrangement links TRBV7-9 to TRBJ1-2, with D uncertain. This CDR3 has 14 amino acids. Trimming shortened V by 1 base and J by 7 bases, and 13 bases separated the two germline ends. Looked up from germline, CDR1 is SEHNR and CDR2 is FQNEAQ (reference sequence). The DNA of the CDR3 is TGTGCCAGCAGCTTAGGGAGGCCTTTTGGTGGCTACACCTTC. This encodes CASSLGRPFGGYTF. The variable domain in full, completed from reference TRBV7-9 and TRBJ1-2, reads DTGVSQNPRHKITKRGQNVTFRCDPISEHNRLYWYRQTLGQGPEFLTYFQNEAQLEKSRLLSDRFSAERPKGSFSTLEIQRTEQGDSAMYLCASSLGRPFGGYTFGSGTRLTVV.

The rearrangement links TRBV14 to TRBJ2-7; 9 bases align to TRBD2. Germline-derived CDR1 and CDR2 are SGHDN and FVKESK. V trimming: 4 bases; J trimming: 6 bases; junction bases outside the gene matches: 13. This CDR3 spans 16 amino acids. The chain's CDR3 is CASSPRGASGIREQYF. CDR3 DNA sequence: TGTGCCAGCAGCCCTCGGGGGGCTAGCGGGATTCGCGAGCAGTACTTC.

The genes are TRBV6-1 and TRBJ1-3; D remains unclear. There are 16 residues in the CDR3. V was shortened by 2 bases and J by 0 bases, with 11 bases between the two germline ends. In germline, CDR1 is MNHNS, CDR2 SASEGT. The CDR3 nucleotides are TGTGCCAGCAGTGAATCGATGGGAGCCTCTGGAAACACCATATATTTT. Protein product: CASSESMGASGNTIYF.

CDR3 DNA sequence: TGCGCCAGCAGCCAGCAGACTAGTACAGATACGCAGTATTTT. It yields the protein CASSQQTSTDTQYF. V is TRBV4-3 and J is TRBJ2-3; possibly TRBD2 for D (6 bases). CDR3 length equals 14 residues. The germline V and J ends were trimmed by 3 bases and 3 bases, with 10 bases remaining between them. Germline V gives CDR1 LGHNA, CDR2 YSLEER.

The chain carries TRBV4-2 and TRBJ2-1; TRBD2 agrees at 7 bases. CDR3 length: 14 residues. CDR1 LGHNA and CDR2 YNFKEQ come from the germline V gene. Unmatched junction bases numbered 14, after V lost 3 bases and J lost 15 bases. The CDR3 DNA follows: TGTGCCAGCAGCCAGGCGCTGACTAGCTTGACGTGGTTCTTC. It yields the protein CASSQALTSLTWFF.

The chain is built from TRBV28 and TRBJ2-7; a possible D gene is TRBD2 (6 bases). The V end lost 3 bases, the J end lost 3 bases, and 9 bases lay between the germline ends. The germline CDR1 and CDR2 sequences are MDHEN and SYDVKM. The CDR3 has 13 residues. The CDR3 here is CASSLPGDYEQYF. The CDR3 region has the DNA TGTGCCAGCAGTTTGCCGGGAGACTACGAGCAGTACTTC.

V gene TRBV7-2 combines with J gene TRBJ2-1, with D tentatively TRBD2 (5 bases). The V gene's germline CDR1 is SGHTA and CDR2 FQGNSA. The CDR3 totals 15 residues. V shed 3 bases and J shed 0 bases, with 9 bases lying between them. DNA for the CDR3: TGTGCCAGCAGCTTCAGCGGACCCTCCTACAATGAGCAGTTCTTC. This sequence encodes CASSFSGPSYNEQFF. Drawing the rest from reference TRBV7-2 and TRBJ2-1, the complete variable domain is GAGVSQSPSNKVTEKGKDVELRCDPISGHTALYWYRQSLGQGLEFLIYFQGNSAPDKSGLPSDRFSAERTGGSVSTLTIQRTQQEDSAVYLCASSFSGPSYNEQFFGPGTRLTVL.

This chain links TRBV19 with TRBJ1-2, with D perhaps TRBD1 (5 bases). Germline assignment: CDR1 LNHDA and CDR2 SQIVND (reference sequence). The CDR3 runs to 16 residues. The ends were cut back, 9 bases at V and 4 bases at J, with 24 bases in the middle. The CDR3 nucleotides read TGTGCCAGCTCGGATGAAAAAGGGGTAGCTCTCTATGGCTACACCTTC. Amino acids: CASSDEKGVALYGYTF.

The gene calls are TRBV5-1 and TRBJ2-4, with 7 bases aligning to TRBD1. Germline V gene data show CDR1 as SGHRS and CDR2 as YFSETQ. The CDR3 totals 17 residues. Trimming cost V 4 bases and J 0 bases; bases outside gene matches: 10. Here the CDR3 reads CASSTLPTGIAKNIQYF. The CDR3 DNA is TGCGCCAGCAGCACACTTCCGACAGGGATAGCCAAAAACATTCAGTACTTC.

The chain combines TRBV28 with TRBJ2-7; TRBD1 aligns across 8 bases. The germline V gene has CDR1 MDHEN and CDR2 SYDVKM. The CDR3 sequence is 18 residues long. V lost 5 bases to trimming and J lost 2 bases; unmatched junction nucleotides: 17. CDR3 loop: CASSPISWVRGRPYEQYF. CDR3 bases: TGTGCCAGCAGTCCCATATCGTGGGTCAGGGGGCGCCCCTACGAGCAGTACTTC.

This clone was detected only a few times. The chain carries TRBV2 and TRBJ1-5, with D hard to call. V was shortened by 1 base and J by 6 bases, with 10 bases between the two germline ends. CDR1 is SNHLY and CDR2 is FYNNEI in the germline V gene. The length of the CDR3 is 14 residues. CDR3 amino acids: CASSEVSGSQPQHF. The CDR3 DNA follows: TGTGCCAGCAGTGAAGTGTCAGGATCTCAGCCCCAGCATTTT.

The chain joins TRBV6-5 to TRBJ1-6; D unresolved. Germline CDR1 reads MNHEY; CDR2 reads SVGAGI. V was trimmed by 4 bases and J by 2 bases, leaving 12 bases between them. The CDR3 has 16 residues. CDR3 in amino acids: CASSSRGYAYNSPLHF. CDR3 nucleotides: TGTGCCAGCAGTTCCCGAGGGTACGCCTATAATTCACCCCTCCACTTT.

This clone was observed a single time. The CDR3 protein is CASSPDRGEQYF. The CDR3 bases are TGTGCCAGCAGCCCGGACAGGGGGGAGCAGTACTTC. The chain employs TRBV7-8 and TRBJ2-7, with 10 positions matching TRBD1. Germline assignment: CDR1 SGHVS and CDR2 FQNEAQ. V lost 5 bases to trimming and J lost 7 bases; unmatched junction nucleotides: 2. The CDR3 runs to 12 residues.

The V call is TRBV5-6, the J call TRBJ1-2, with 12 bases matching TRBD1. Germline lookup yields CDR1 SGHDT and CDR2 YYEEEE. This CDR3 has 14 residues. J gave up 5 bases and V 4 bases, and 3 bases lay outside the gene matches. CDR3 in amino acids: CASSKGQGAYGYTF. The CDR3 nucleotides read TGTGCCAGCAGCAAGGGACAGGGGGCTTATGGCTACACCTTC.

The V and J genes are TRBV2 and TRBJ2-1; 7 bases align to TRBD1. Per germline, CDR1 SNHLY and CDR2 FYNNEI. Trimming removed 6 bases from V and 4 bases from J; junction bases left unmatched: 12. The length of the CDR3 is 16 residues. The CDR3: CASSPIWGQPYNEQFF. The CDR3 DNA sequence: TGTGCCAGCAGCCCAATATGGGGACAGCCATACAATGAGCAGTTCTTC.

The V and J genes are TRBV27 and TRBJ1-6, with 11 bases fitting TRBD1. V was clipped by 5 bases and J by 7 bases; unmatched bases: 10. CDR1 and CDR2 (germline): MNHEY, SMNVEV (reference sequence). The CDR3 loop spans 17 amino acids. In DNA, the CDR3 is TGTGCCAGCAGTAGAACTGGGACAGGGGGTCTAAATTCACCCCTCCACTTT. Its protein product is CASSRTGTGGLNSPLHF.

V and J are TRBV6-5 and TRBJ1-1, with 7 nucleotides matching TRBD1. There are 14 residues in the CDR3. Per germline, CDR1 MNHEY and CDR2 SVGAGI. V gave up 2 bases and J gave up 11 bases; unmatched junction bases: 11. The CDR3 here is CASSYVRDRSWAFF. DNA of the CDR3: TGTGCCAGCAGTTACGTCCGGGACAGATCTTGGGCTTTCTTT.